These 6 T cell receptor beta chains share one sample of origin, sequenced in a study of blood T cell repertoires in COVID-19. TCRdb keeps only in-frame clones here, not all; method: immunoSEQ multiplex PCR. The sample carries 210,000 or so clones, 65% to 90% recorded once. Sequenced input: peripheral blood. These receptors all stem from a man aged 50 to 60 with COVID-19, enrolled during active disease.

V usage is TRBV5-1 and J usage is TRBJ1-1; 10 nucleotides agree with TRBD1. Trimming removed 2 bases from V and 8 bases from J; junction bases left unmatched: 9. In germline, CDR1 is SGHRS, CDR2 YFSETQ. This CDR3 is 15 amino acids long. CDR3 DNA sequence: TGCGCCAGCAGCTTTACCGGGACAGGGGCATCCGAAGCTTTCTTT. Its protein is CASSFTGTGASEAFF.

This chain links TRBV7-2 with TRBJ1-1, with D possibly matching TRBD1 (5 bases). The CDR3 runs 14 residues. The germline V gene has CDR1 SGHTA and CDR2 FQGNSA. V lost 5 bases and J lost 0, with 10 bases in between. The CDR3: CASSLGQMNTEAFF. In nucleotides, the CDR3 is TGTGCCAGCAGCCTTGGACAAATGAACACTGAAGCTTTCTTT.

This clone was counted once. The chain couples TRBV19 to TRBJ2-2; D is perhaps TRBD1 (5 bases). This CDR3 spans 14 amino acids. Germline assignment: CDR1 LNHDA and CDR2 SQIVND (reference sequence). V was trimmed by 5 bases and J by 3 bases, leaving 10 bases between them. CDR3 DNA sequence: TGTGCCAGTAGTTTTGGCAGGGACACCGGGGAGCTGTTTTTT. Its translation: CASSFGRDTGELFF.

The chain employs TRBV5-1 and TRBJ1-4; no clear D gene. From germline, CDR1 is SGHRS and CDR2 YFSETQ. This CDR3 region has 14 residues. The germline V and J ends were trimmed by 2 bases and 4 bases, with 9 bases remaining between them. CDR3 loop: CASSLAFINEKLFF. The CDR3 bases are TGCGCCAGCAGCTTAGCCTTCATTAATGAAAAACTGTTTTTT.

The rearrangement joins TRBV4-1 to TRBJ2-1; TRBD2 might be the D (5 bases). Germline V CDR1 and CDR2: MGHRA, YSYEKL. CDR3 length: 11 residues. Between the trimmed V and J ends, which lost 4 bases and 9 bases, there was a span of 7 bases. This chain's CDR3 is CASSLGGEQFF. Here the CDR3 DNA reads TGCGCCAGCAGCCTCGGAGGTGAGCAGTTCTTC.

The chain carries TRBV2 and TRBJ1-4, with no clear D. This CDR3 contains 14 residues. The germline CDR1 and CDR2 sequences are SNHLY and FYNNEI. Trimming removed 0 bases from V and 7 bases from J, with 9 bases in between. CDR3 nucleotide sequence: TGTGCCAGCAGTGAAGCCAGAGGAACTGAAAAACTGTTTTTT. Protein product: CASSEARGTEKLFF. Based on the CDR3 plus reference TRBV2 and TRBJ1-4, the full variable domain is EPEVTQTPSHQVTQMGQEVILRCVPISNHLYFYWYRQILGQKVEFLVSFYNNEISEKSEIFDDQFSVERPDGSNFTLKIRSTKLEDSAMYFCASSEARGTEKLFFGSGTQLSVL.